Reported below is one TCR beta chain. The antigen remains undetermined. In this CDR3 the conserved last residue, phenylalanine or tryptophan, is missing, so a read error is likely. This record belongs to a study of tumor-infiltrating lymphocytes in primary liver carcinoma. Study as a whole: Per sample, productive TCRbeta reads numbered roughly 3.65 to 7.5 million, similar across tissue types. Study-wide results and caveats: Against blood, tumors held a significantly higher top-250-clone fraction (p = 0.039). Since sampling was bulk and unsorted, CD4+ and CD8+ repertoires were not compared.

Unsorted whole blood yielded the blood RNA, and germline DNA was also extracted. The V gene end was trimmed by 1 base and the J gene end by 11 bases; junction bases not matched to a gene: 7. The CDR3 sequence is 13 residues long. The germline V gene has CDR1 SGHAT and CDR2 FQNNGV. A primer in the constant region served to generate TCR beta cDNA from roughly 550 ng of total RNA. Slightly modified ARM-PCR, run as three nested multiplex PCR rounds, produced the TCR beta libraries. The study ran its first two PCR rounds for approximately 10 cycles each, using TRBV1-TRBV30 forward primers and a C-beta reverse primer. MiXCR, run by TCRdb on the multiplex PCR reads, gives a single entry per CDR3 protein. This sample yields approximately 210,000 distinct CDR3 sequences, of which 65% are seen a single time; about 7.1% belongs to the top ten.

V gene TRBV11-2 combines with J gene TRBJ1-1, with 7 bases aligning to TRBD1. The source material was peripheral blood. The clonotype was recovered from a woman in her sixties with primary liver carcinoma and hepatitis B virus infection. The CDR3 DNA sequence: TGTGCCAGCAGCTTAGCGGGACAGCAATACGCTTTCTTA. Translation gives CASSLAGQQYAFL.